A selection of T cell receptor beta chains follows, all from one sample in a study of shared T cell receptors in the human thymus. Only in-frame clones appear in the TCRdb table, and some are missing; sequencing was by immunoSEQ multiplex PCR. In the table there are roughly 660,000 clones, roughly 90% of which are singletons. In addition, the sample was reused for a study of human thymus T cells.

Sequencing used thymocytes. All receptors derive from a boy younger than two with a congenital heart defect. Each CDR3 is given with its conserved first and last residue. The order of the fields is clone size, D gene, V gene, J gene, CDR3 protein, CDR3 DNA. The D gene is left open where the match is weak. Clone size is given for some rows only: seen once, a few or many times, or a class if the clone is expanded.

-	TRBD2	TRBV28	TRBJ2-7	CASSLRLALGPEQYF	TGTGCCAGCAGTCTCCGACTAGCGTTAGGCCCCGAGCAGTACTTC
-	TRBD2	TRBV28	TRBJ2-7	CASSTTSGSQPYEQYF	TGTGCCAGCAGTACGACTAGCGGGAGCCAACCCTACGAGCAGTACTTC
few	TRBD2	TRBV11-2	TRBJ2-3	CASSSSRTTLAGGTDTQYF	TGTGCCAGCAGCTCCTCAAGAACGACCCTAGCGGGAGGCACAGATACGCAGTATTTT
-	TRBD1	TRBV5-6	TRBJ2-1	CASSSRDRAYNEQFF	TGTGCCAGCAGCTCCCGGGACAGGGCGTACAATGAGCAGTTCTTC
-	TRBD2	TRBV27	TRBJ2-5	CASSRLAGLQETQYF	TGTGCCAGCAGTCGACTAGCGGGCCTTCAAGAGACCCAGTACTTC
-	-	TRBV7-2	TRBJ1-2	CASSLGGGRKGGYTF	TGTGCCAGCAGCTTAGGTGGGGGCAGAAAGGGGGGCTACACCTTC
-	TRBD2	TRBV9	TRBJ2-5	CASSVGPWTSSQETQYF	TGTGCCAGCAGCGTAGGACCCTGGACTAGCAGTCAAGAGACCCAGTACTTC
-	-	TRBV10-2	TRBJ2-7	CASSESPSSLSYEQYF	TGCGCCAGCAGTGAGTCCCCTAGCTCTCTATCCTACGAGCAGTACTTC
-	TRBD1	TRBV5-6	TRBJ2-5	CASSLGGQALGTQYF	TGTGCCAGCAGCTTGGGGGGACAGGCGTTAGGGACCCAGTACTTC
-	TRBD1	TRBV10-3	TRBJ1-2	CAISDKHRGTHYGYTF	TGTGCCATCAGTGACAAGCACAGGGGGACCCACTATGGCTACACCTTC
-	-	TRBV10-1	TRBJ2-5	CASSEAPRRDFQETQYF	TGCGCCAGCAGTGAGGCCCCCAGGCGGGACTTCCAAGAGACCCAGTACTTC
-	TRBD1	TRBV9	TRBJ2-5	CASSPGRTGEPQETQYF	TGTGCCAGCAGCCCCGGCCGGACAGGTGAACCCCAAGAGACCCAGTACTTC
-	TRBD1	TRBV27	TRBJ2-7	CASSPPKDGTGVYEQYF	TGTGCCAGCAGTCCTCCGAAGGACGGGACAGGGGTCTACGAGCAGTACTTC
-	TRBD2	TRBV4-3	TRBJ2-1	CASSQDLTSGSSYNEQFF	TGCGCCAGCAGCCAAGATTTGACTAGCGGGAGCTCCTACAATGAGCAGTTCTTC
-	-	TRBV27	TRBJ2-7	CASSSIQRELIYEQYF	TGTGCCAGCAGTTCCATCCAACGGGAGTTAATCTACGAGCAGTACTTC
-	TRBD2	TRBV5-6	TRBJ2-1	CASSWEGLRELNEQFF	TGTGCCAGCAGCTGGGAGGGACTTCGGGAGTTAAATGAGCAGTTCTTC
-	-	TRBV10-1	TRBJ2-7	CASSDPGPTGEQYF	TGCGCCAGCAGTGACCCAGGGCCCACGGGCGAGCAGTACTTC
-	TRBD2	TRBV28	TRBJ2-3	CASSLRGAGQGELAGADTQYF	TGTGCCAGCAGTTTGCGGGGGGCGGGACAGGGCGAACTAGCGGGGGCAGATACGCAGTATTTT
-	TRBD1	TRBV5-6	TRBJ1-2	CASSYGQGEVEGYTF	TGTGCCAGCAGCTATGGACAGGGGGAAGTGGAGGGCTACACCTTC
-	TRBD2	TRBV27	TRBJ2-3	CASSSLAAPSTDTQYF	TGTGCCAGCAGTTCACTAGCGGCCCCTAGCACAGATACGCAGTATTTT
-	TRBD1	TRBV25-1	TRBJ1-4	CASSGILGQGGSEKLFF	TGTGCCAGCAGTGGAATCCTCGGACAGGGGGGGAGTGAAAAACTGTTTTTT
-	TRBD2	TRBV27	TRBJ2-1	CASSLLGGRLDEQFF	TGTGCCAGCAGTTTATTGGGCGGGAGGTTGGATGAGCAGTTCTTC
-	-	TRBV6-1	TRBJ1-1	CASIGGPGGTEAFF	TGTGCCAGCATTGGAGGACCGGGAGGGACTGAAGCTTTCTTT
-	TRBD1	TRBV6-5	TRBJ2-7	CASRPGTGEYEQYF	TGTGCCAGCAGACCCGGGACAGGGGAGTACGAGCAGTACTTC
-	-	TRBV9	TRBJ2-2	CASAQGTPYIFNTGELFF	TGTGCCAGCGCCCAGGGGACACCGTACATCTTTAACACCGGGGAGCTGTTTTTT
-	-	TRBV10-2	TRBJ2-3	CASREGGRTRTQYF	TGCGCCAGCAGAGAAGGGGGAAGAACACGGACGCAGTATTTT
few	TRBD1	TRBV7-2	TRBJ1-5	CASSLQGGGSNQPQHF	TGTGCCAGCAGCTTACAAGGGGGCGGAAGCAATCAGCCCCAGCATTTT
-	TRBD2	TRBV7-2	TRBJ2-2	CASSWDPTSPGELFF	TGTGCCAGCAGCTGGGACCCGACTAGCCCCGGGGAGCTGTTTTTT
-	-	TRBV29-1	TRBJ2-7	CSVLRGSEQYF	TGCAGCGTCCTCAGGGGTAGCGAGCAGTACTTC
once	TRBD2	TRBV30	TRBJ2-3	CAWSDETTSGGDTQYF	TGTGCCTGGAGTGATGAAACGACTAGCGGGGGGGATACGCAGTATTTT
-	TRBD1	TRBV6-1	TRBJ2-7	CASSEVRDRGTHEQYF	TGTGCCAGCAGTGAAGTGAGGGACAGGGGTACCCACGAGCAGTACTTC
-	TRBD2	TRBV6-1	TRBJ2-5	CASSGIGVETSGRKETQYF	TGTGCCAGCAGTGGTATAGGGGTCGAGACTAGCGGGAGAAAAGAGACCCAGTACTTC
-	TRBD1	TRBV11-3	TRBJ2-1	CASSPDRGQDEQFF	TGTGCCAGCAGCCCAGACAGGGGGCAGGATGAGCAGTTCTTC
once	TRBD2	TRBV4-3	TRBJ2-3	CASSQDNNLGGYNPTHTDTQYF	TGCGCCAGCAGCCAAGATAACAATTTGGGAGGGTATAACCCCACACACACAGATACGCAGTATTTT
-	TRBD1	TRBV6-4	TRBJ2-6	CASLDRRSGANVLTF	TGTGCCAGCCTGGACAGGCGCTCTGGGGCCAACGTCCTGACTTTC
-	-	TRBV2	TRBJ2-3	CASSDSGGATDTQYF	TGTGCCAGCAGTGATTCAGGAGGGGCCACAGATACGCAGTATTTT
-	TRBD1	TRBV7-8	TRBJ1-1	CASSEGTGPREAFF	TGTGCCAGCAGCGAGGGGACAGGGCCCCGGGAAGCTTTCTTT
-	-	TRBV15	TRBJ2-3	CATSRVPTAGKGADTQYF	TGTGCCACCAGCAGAGTCCCTACAGCGGGTAAAGGGGCAGATACGCAGTATTTT
few	TRBD1	TRBV7-9	TRBJ1-2	CASSLEDRGNYGYTF	TGTGCCAGCAGCTTAGAGGACAGGGGAAACTATGGCTACACCTTC
few	-	TRBV25-1	TRBJ2-5	CAVSGGVREETQYF	TGTGCCGTATCCGGTGGAGTTAGAGAAGAGACCCAGTACTTC
-	TRBD2	TRBV7-7	TRBJ2-5	CASSSLAGSRVGQETQYF	TGTGCCAGCAGCTCTCTAGCGGGATCGCGGGTGGGGCAAGAGACCCAGTACTTC
-	-	TRBV15	TRBJ2-3	CATSRQGLTDTQYF	TGTGCCACCAGCAGACAGGGGCTCACAGATACGCAGTATTTT
-	TRBD2	TRBV11-2	TRBJ2-2	CASSLLYSGSPGELFF	TGTGCCAGCAGCTTACTTTATAGCGGGAGTCCCGGGGAGCTGTTTTTT
-	TRBD2	TRBV11-2	TRBJ2-1	CASSFPGRGETSGDNEQFF	TGTGCCAGCAGCTTTCCCGGTAGAGGGGAAACTAGCGGAGACAATGAGCAGTTCTTC
-	TRBD2	TRBV27	TRBJ2-7	CASSGETSGDTYEQYF	TGTGCCAGCAGTGGGGAGACTAGCGGGGACACCTACGAGCAGTACTTC
-	TRBD1	TRBV27	TRBJ1-5	CASSARDRNSNQPQHF	TGTGCCAGCAGTGCCCGGGACAGGAATAGCAATCAGCCCCAGCATTTT
-	TRBD2	TRBV30	TRBJ2-2	CAWTVERESVTGELFF	TGTGCCTGGACCGTTGAGCGGGAGTCGGTCACCGGGGAGCTGTTTTTT
-	-	TRBV14	TRBJ2-3	CASSQARGDTQYF	TGTGCCAGCAGCCAAGCTCGGGGAGATACGCAGTATTTT
-	-	TRBV4-1	TRBJ2-1	CASSQPDRDSIYNEQFF	TGCGCCAGCAGCCAGCCCGACCGGGACTCAATTTACAATGAGCAGTTCTTC
-	TRBD1	TRBV29-1	TRBJ2-7	CSPAPGQLSYEQYF	TGCAGCCCCGCGCCGGGACAGCTCTCCTACGAGCAGTACTTC
-	TRBD2	TRBV15	TRBJ2-6	CATSMHVRTSYSGANVLTF	TGTGCCACCAGCATGCACGTAAGGACTAGTTACTCTGGGGCCAACGTCCTGACTTTC
-	-	TRBV4-3	TRBJ2-2	CASSLNMGGGGELFF	TGCGCCAGCAGCCTTAATATGGGGGGAGGCGGGGAGCTGTTTTTT
-	TRBD1	TRBV7-6	TRBJ1-4	CASSLGPGTVFEKLFF	TGTGCCAGCAGCTTAGGGCCCGGGACAGTATTTGAAAAACTGTTTTTT
-	-	TRBV11-3	TRBJ2-4	CASSFTGSNIQYF	TGTGCCAGCAGCTTCACAGGGAGTAACATTCAGTACTTC
few	TRBD2	TRBV11-2	TRBJ2-7	CASSLGDIPSGRAREQYF	TGTGCCAGCAGCTTAGGGGACATTCCTAGCGGGAGGGCCCGGGAGCAGTACTTC